The rows below give T cell receptor beta chains drawn from one sample of a study of T cell responses to AZD1222 COVID-19 vaccine. Method: immunoSEQ multiplex PCR; TCRdb's copy keeps in-frame clones and lacks some. The sample has about 160,000 clones; 75% to 90% are singletons. The sequencing used peripheral blood, collected on day 0 of AZD1222 vaccination. The receptor set was obtained from an adult in good health. Each CDR3 is given without its conserved first and last residue. Each record gives: D gene, J gene, V gene, CDR3 protein. The D gene is left open where the match is weak.

>.|TRBJ1-1|TRBV11-2
ASSPQPNTEAF
>.|TRBJ1-1|TRBV5-1
ASTVSEGNTEAF
>TRBD2|TRBJ2-3|TRBV3-1/TRBV3-2
ASSRGTSGGGERQY
>.|TRBJ2-1|TRBV5-1
ASSSITNVRAYNEQF
>.|TRBJ1-2|TRBV24-1
ATSDSSYGYT
>.|TRBJ1-1|TRBV27
ASRPGDGLNTEAF
>.|TRBJ1-1|TRBV23-1
ASSQGISVNTEAF
>.|TRBJ2-3|TRBV6-5
ASSPRGTDTQY
>.|TRBJ1-4|TRBV18
ASSPRGGGATNEKLF
>TRBD2|TRBJ2-3|TRBV30
AWTRTSGKTDTQY
>.|TRBJ2-2|TRBV19
ASRVGRTIPGELF
>.|TRBJ1-1|TRBV7-2
ASSLTRNEGDTEAF
>.|TRBJ2-1|TRBV7-8
ASSLGRGWDNEQF
>.|TRBJ1-2|TRBV4-3
ASSQDGGYGYT
>.|TRBJ2-2|TRBV9
ASSVEGGGTGELF
>.|TRBJ1-1|TRBV9
ASSVDPRNTEAF
>.|TRBJ1-6|TRBV3-1/TRBV3-2
ASSDLGGRYSHNSPLH
>.|TRBJ2-1|TRBV7-9
ASSLDGGSYNEQF
>.|TRBJ2-5|TRBV21-1
ASSKEGYRGGETQY
>TRBD1|TRBJ1-6|TRBV28
ASSRQGTYNSPLH
>.|TRBJ1-1|TRBV6-4
ASSDSISGATEAF
>.|TRBJ2-7|TRBV14
ASSQDTGPSYEQY
>TRBD1|TRBJ2-1|TRBV7-2
ASSFDRDEQF
>TRBD2|TRBJ2-1|TRBV18
ASSLPGLAGGNEQF
>.|TRBJ2-2|TRBV13
ASSLEQNTGELF
>.|TRBJ2-5|TRBV7-2
ASSPWGNQETQY
>TRBD2|TRBJ2-3|TRBV4-1
ASSPGGGTDTQY
>TRBD1|TRBJ2-3|TRBV6-5
AIERGLASTDTQY
>.|TRBJ2-3|TRBV7-9
ASSSSGTDTQY
>.|TRBJ2-7|TRBV6-2/TRBV6-3
ASSYIPSGGPGYEQY
>.|TRBJ2-7|TRBV21-1
ARRAGDLYEQY
>.|TRBJ1-1|TRBV6-5
ASTIELNTEAF
>TRBD2|TRBJ2-2|TRBV3-1/TRBV3-2
ASSQDRGERKRAGELF
>TRBD1|TRBJ2-5|TRBV18
ASSPRTGEETQY
>TRBD2|TRBJ2-3|TRBV5-1
ASSLGAGGPQADTQY
>.|TRBJ2-2|TRBV7-9
ASSAQGANTGELF
>.|TRBJ2-5|TRBV2
ASSGWETQY
>TRBD1|TRBJ2-3|TRBV6-5
ASRRQGPSTDTQY
>.|TRBJ1-6|TRBV7-3
ASSLTGGGNSPLH
>.|TRBJ1-3|TRBV28
ASSDSSGNTIY
>TRBD2|TRBJ2-5|TRBV6-5
ASSYSTSAAQETQY
>.|TRBJ1-4|TRBV5-1
ASRGRANEKLF
>.|TRBJ2-7|TRBV12-3/TRBV12-4
ATRATSYEQY
>TRBD1|TRBJ1-2|TRBV6-5
ASSQQGAGYT
>TRBD2|TRBJ2-1|TRBV27
ASSRTRLAGGRINSYNEQF
>.|TRBJ1-5|TRBV4-1
ASSQVGYFSGTVYNQPQH
>TRBD2|TRBJ2-3|TRBV6-4
ASSWTSGTSTDTQY
>TRBD1|TRBJ2-1|TRBV6-5
ASSNRGAAYNEQF
>TRBD1|TRBJ1-5|TRBV6-2/TRBV6-3
ASSYVPTGGSNQPQH
>TRBD2|TRBJ2-7|TRBV6-5
ASRTSGVNEQY
>.|TRBJ1-6|TRBV19
ASSIDRPLSPLH
>.|TRBJ1-2|TRBV25-1
ASSEEFLGLGTYGYT
>.|TRBJ1-6|TRBV27
ASSLSMPGVRSPLH
>TRBD1|TRBJ1-2|TRBV5-1
ASSPFSQGANYGYT
>.|TRBJ2-3|TRBV4-1
ASSPQLAAGTDTQY
>.|TRBJ2-5|TRBV29-1
SAIDAFQETQY
>.|TRBJ2-3|TRBV7-9
ASSLFSYRGRSTDTQY
>.|TRBJ1-3|TRBV6-7
ASSYSQGGSGNTIY
>.|TRBJ1-2|TRBV12-3/TRBV12-4
ASSLTSGGGYT